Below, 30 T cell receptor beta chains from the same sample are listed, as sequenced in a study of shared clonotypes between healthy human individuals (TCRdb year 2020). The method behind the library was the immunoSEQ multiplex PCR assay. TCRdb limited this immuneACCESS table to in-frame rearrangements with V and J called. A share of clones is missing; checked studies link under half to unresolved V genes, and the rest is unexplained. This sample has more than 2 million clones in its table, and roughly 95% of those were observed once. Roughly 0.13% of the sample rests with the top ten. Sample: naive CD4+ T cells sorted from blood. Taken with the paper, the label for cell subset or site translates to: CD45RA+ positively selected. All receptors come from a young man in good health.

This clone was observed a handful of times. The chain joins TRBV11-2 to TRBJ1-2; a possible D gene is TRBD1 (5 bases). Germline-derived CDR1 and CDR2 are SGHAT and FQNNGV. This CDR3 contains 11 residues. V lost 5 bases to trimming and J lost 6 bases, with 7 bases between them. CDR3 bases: TGTGCCAGCAGCCTCAGGGATGGCTACACCTTC. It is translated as CASSLRDGYTF.

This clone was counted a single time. The CDR3: CASSPGTRGMNTEAFF. CDR3 DNA: TGTGCCAGCAGCCCCGGAACGAGGGGAATGAACACTGAAGCTTTCTTT. This chain connects TRBV11-2 to TRBJ1-1; D perhaps matches TRBD1 (5 bases). The germline gives CDR1 SGHAT, CDR2 FQNNGV. V was pared by 5 bases and J by 0 bases, with 16 bases between. CDR3 length: 16 residues.

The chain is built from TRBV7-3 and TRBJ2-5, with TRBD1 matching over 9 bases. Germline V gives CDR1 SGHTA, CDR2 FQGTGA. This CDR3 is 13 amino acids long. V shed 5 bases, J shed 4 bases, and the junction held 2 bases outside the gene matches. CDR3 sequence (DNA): TGTGCCAGCAGCCAGGGACAGGGAGAGACCCAGTACTTC. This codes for CASSQGQGETQYF.

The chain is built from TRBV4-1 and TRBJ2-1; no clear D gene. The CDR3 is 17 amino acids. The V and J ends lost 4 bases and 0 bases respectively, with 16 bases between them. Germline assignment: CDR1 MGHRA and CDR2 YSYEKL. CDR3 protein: CASSPGPTKSSYNEQFF. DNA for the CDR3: TGCGCCAGCAGCCCCGGGCCCACCAAGAGCTCCTACAATGAGCAGTTCTTC.

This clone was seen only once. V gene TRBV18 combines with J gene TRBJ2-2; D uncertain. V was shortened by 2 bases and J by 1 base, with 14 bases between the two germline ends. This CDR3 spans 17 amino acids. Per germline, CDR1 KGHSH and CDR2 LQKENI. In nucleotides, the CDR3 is TGTGCCAGCTCACCAAGAACTGGGCCAGTGAACACCGGGGAGCTGTTTTTT. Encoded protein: CASSPRTGPVNTGELFF.

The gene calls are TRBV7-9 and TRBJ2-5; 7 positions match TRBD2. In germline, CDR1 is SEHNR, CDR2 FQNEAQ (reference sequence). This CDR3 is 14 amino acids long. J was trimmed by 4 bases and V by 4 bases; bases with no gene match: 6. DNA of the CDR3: TGTGCCAGCAGCTCCGGACTAGTCCCAGAGACCCAGTACTTC. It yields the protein CASSSGLVPETQYF.

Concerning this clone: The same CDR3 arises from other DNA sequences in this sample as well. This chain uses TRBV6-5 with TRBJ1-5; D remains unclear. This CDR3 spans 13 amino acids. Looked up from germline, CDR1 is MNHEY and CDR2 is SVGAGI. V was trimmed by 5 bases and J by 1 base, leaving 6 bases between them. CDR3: CASSRESNQPQHF. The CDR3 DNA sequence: TGTGCCAGCAGTAGGGAGAGCAATCAGCCCCAGCATTTT.

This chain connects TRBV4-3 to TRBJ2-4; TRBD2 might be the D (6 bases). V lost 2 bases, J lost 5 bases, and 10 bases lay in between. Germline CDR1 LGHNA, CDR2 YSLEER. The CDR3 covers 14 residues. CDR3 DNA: TGCGCCAGCAGCCAATGGGGAGGCCAAAACATTCAGTACTTC. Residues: CASSQWGGQNIQYF.

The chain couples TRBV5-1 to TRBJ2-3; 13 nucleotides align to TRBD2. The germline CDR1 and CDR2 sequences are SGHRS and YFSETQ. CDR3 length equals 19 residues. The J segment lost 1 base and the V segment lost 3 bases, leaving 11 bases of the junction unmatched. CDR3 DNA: TGCGCCAGCAGCTGGGCCGGGACTAGCGGGATCTCTGGCACAGATACGCAGTATTTT. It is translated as CASSWAGTSGISGTDTQYF.

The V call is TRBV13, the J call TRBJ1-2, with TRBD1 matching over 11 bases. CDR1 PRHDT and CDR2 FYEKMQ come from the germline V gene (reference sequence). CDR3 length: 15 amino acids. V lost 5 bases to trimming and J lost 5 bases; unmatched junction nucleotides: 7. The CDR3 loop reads CASSPRTGGGYGYTF. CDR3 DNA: TGTGCCAGCAGCCCCCGGACAGGGGGCGGTTATGGCTACACCTTC.

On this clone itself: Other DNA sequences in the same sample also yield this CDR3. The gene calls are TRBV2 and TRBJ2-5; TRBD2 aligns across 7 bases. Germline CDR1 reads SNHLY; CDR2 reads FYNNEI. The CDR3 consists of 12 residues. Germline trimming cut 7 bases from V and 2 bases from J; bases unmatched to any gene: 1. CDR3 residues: CASMGGQETQYF. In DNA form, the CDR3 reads TGTGCCAGCATGGGGGGGCAAGAGACCCAGTACTTC.

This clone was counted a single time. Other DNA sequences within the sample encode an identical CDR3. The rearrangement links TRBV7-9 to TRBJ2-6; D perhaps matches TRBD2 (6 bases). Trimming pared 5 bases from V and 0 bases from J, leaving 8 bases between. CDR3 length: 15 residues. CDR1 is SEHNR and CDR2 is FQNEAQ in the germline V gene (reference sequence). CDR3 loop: CASSLGGSGANVLTF. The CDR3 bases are TGTGCCAGCAGCCTCGGGGGCTCTGGGGCCAACGTCCTGACTTTC. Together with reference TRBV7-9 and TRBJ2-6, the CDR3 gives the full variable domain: DTGVSQNPRHKITKRGQNVTFRCDPISEHNRLYWYRQTLGQGPEFLTYFQNEAQLEKSRLLSDRFSAERPKGSFSTLEIQRTEQGDSAMYLCASSLGGSGANVLTFGAGSRLTVL.

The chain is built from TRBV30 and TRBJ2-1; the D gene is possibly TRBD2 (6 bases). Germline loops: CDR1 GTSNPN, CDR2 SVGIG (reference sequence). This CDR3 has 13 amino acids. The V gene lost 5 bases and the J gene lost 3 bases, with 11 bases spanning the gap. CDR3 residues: CAWGDFGYNEQFF. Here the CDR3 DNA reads TGTGCCTGGGGGGACTTTGGCTACAATGAGCAGTTCTTC.

The CDR3 region has the DNA TGTGCCAGCAGTCCGACTATGAACACTGAAGCTTTCTTT. Translating it yields CASSPTMNTEAFF. The chain has TRBV25-1 and TRBJ1-1; D is unclear. Trimming left V 5 bases short and J 0 bases short, with 7 bases between. Per the germline V gene, CDR1 is MGHDK and CDR2 is SYGVNS. This CDR3 has 13 amino acids.

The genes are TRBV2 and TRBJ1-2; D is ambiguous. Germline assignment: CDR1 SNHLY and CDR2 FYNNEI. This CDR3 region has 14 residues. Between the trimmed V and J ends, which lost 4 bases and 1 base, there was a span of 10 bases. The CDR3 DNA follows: TGTGCCAGCAGTGGGGCAGTTTTTAACTATGGCTACACCTTC. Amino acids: CASSGAVFNYGYTF. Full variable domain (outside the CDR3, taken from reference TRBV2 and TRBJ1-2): EPEVTQTPSHQVTQMGQEVILRCVPISNHLYFYWYRQILGQKVEFLVSFYNNEISEKSEIFDDQFSVERPDGSNFTLKIRSTKLEDSAMYFCASSGAVFNYGYTFGSGTRLTVV.

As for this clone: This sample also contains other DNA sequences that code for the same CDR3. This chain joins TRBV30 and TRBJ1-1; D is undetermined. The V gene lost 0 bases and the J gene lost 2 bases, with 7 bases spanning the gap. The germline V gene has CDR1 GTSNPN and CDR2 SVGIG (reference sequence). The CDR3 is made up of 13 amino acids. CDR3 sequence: CAWSVGVNTEAFF. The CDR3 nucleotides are TGTGCCTGGAGTGTAGGTGTAAACACTGAAGCTTTCTTT. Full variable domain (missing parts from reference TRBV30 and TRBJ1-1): SQTIHQWPATLVQPVGSPLSLECTVEGTSNPNLYWYRQAAGRGLQLLFYSVGIGQISSEVPQNLSASRPQDRQFILSSKKLLLSDSGFYLCAWSVGVNTEAFFGQGTRLTVV.

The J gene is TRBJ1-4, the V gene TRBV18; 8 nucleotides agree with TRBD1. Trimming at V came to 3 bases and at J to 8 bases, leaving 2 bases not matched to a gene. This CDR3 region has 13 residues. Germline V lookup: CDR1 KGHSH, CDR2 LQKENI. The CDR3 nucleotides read TGTGCCAGCTCACCGGACAGGGACGAAAAACTGTTTTTT. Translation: CASSPDRDEKLFF.

CDR3 region: CASSQEGKVAGKETQYF. CDR3 DNA: TGCGCCAGCAGCCAAGAGGGGAAAGTAGCGGGAAAAGAGACCCAGTACTTC. The chain is built from TRBV4-3 and TRBJ2-5, with 8 bases identical to TRBD2. The trim removed 0 bases at V and 3 bases at J, leaving 9 bases unmatched. Per the germline V gene, CDR1 is LGHNA and CDR2 is YSLEER. This CDR3 has 17 residues.

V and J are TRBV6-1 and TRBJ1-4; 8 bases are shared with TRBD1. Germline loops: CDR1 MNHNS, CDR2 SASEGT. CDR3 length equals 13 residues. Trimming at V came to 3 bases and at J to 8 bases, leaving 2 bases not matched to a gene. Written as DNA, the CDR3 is TGTGCCAGCAGTGATAGGGACAGGGAAAAACTGTTTTTT. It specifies CASSDRDREKLFF.

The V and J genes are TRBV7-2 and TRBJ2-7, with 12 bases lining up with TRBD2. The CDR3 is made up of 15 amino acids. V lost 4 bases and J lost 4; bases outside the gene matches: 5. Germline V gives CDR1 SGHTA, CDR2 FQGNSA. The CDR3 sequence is CASSSGLAGMYEQYF. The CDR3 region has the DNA TGTGCCAGCAGCTCTGGACTAGCGGGAATGTACGAGCAGTACTTC.

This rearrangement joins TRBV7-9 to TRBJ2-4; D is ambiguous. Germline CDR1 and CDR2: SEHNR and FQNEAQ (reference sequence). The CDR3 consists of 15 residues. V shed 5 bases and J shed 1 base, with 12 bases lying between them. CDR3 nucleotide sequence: TGTGCCAGCAGCGAGATAATGGGGGCCAAAAACATTCAGTACTTC. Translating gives CASSEIMGAKNIQYF.

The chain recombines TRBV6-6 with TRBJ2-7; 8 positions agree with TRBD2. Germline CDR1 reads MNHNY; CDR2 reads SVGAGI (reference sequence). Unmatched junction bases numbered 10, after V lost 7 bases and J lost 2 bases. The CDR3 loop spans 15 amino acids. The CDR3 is CASKPSGSVPYEQYF. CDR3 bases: TGTGCCAGCAAACCGAGCGGGAGCGTACCCTACGAGCAGTACTTC.

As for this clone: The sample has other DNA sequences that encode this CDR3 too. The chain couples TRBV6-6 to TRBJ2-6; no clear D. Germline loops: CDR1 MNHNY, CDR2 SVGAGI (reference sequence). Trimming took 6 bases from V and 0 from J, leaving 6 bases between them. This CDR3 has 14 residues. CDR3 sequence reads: CASSLSSGANVLTF. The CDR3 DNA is TGTGCCAGCAGCCTCAGCTCTGGGGCCAACGTCCTGACTTTC.

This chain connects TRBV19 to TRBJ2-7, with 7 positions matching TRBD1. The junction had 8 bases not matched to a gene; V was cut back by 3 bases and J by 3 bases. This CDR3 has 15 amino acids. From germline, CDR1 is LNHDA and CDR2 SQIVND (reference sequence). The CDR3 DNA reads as TGTGCCAGTAGTATCAGAGTGGGGACAGACTACGAGCAGTACTTC. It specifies CASSIRVGTDYEQYF.

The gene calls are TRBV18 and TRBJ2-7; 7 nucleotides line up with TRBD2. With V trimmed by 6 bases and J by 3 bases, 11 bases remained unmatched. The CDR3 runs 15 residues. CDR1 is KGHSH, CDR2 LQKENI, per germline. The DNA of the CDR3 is TGTGCCAGCTCTTCCACCGGGGGGTCCAACTACGAGCAGTACTTC. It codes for CASSSTGGSNYEQYF.

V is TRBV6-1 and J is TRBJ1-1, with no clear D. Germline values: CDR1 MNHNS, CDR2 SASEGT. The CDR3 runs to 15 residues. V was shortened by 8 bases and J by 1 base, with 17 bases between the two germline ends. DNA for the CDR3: TGTGCCAGCTCGACCTCTCCAGTAGGGAACACTGAAGCTTTCTTT. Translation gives CASSTSPVGNTEAFF.

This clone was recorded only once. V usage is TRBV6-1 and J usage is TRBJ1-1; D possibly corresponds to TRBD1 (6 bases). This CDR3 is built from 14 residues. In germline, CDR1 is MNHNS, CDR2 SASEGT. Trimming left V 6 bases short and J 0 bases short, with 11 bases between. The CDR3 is CASSTTGLNTEAFF. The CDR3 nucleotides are TGTGCCAGCAGCACCACAGGGCTGAACACTGAAGCTTTCTTT.

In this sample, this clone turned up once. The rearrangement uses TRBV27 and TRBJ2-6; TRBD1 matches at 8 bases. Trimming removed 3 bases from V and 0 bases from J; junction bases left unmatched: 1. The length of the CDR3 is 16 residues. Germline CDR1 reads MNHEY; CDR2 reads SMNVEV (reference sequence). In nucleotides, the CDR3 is TGTGCCAGCAGTTTGGGGACAGGCTCTGGGGCCAACGTCCTGACTTTC. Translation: CASSLGTGSGANVLTF.

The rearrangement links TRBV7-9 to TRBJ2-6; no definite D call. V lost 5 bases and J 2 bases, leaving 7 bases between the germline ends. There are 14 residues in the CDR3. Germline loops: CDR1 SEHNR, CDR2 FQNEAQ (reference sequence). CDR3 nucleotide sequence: TGTGCCAGCAGCGCTTACCCTGGGGCCAACGTCCTGACTTTC. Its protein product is CASSAYPGANVLTF.

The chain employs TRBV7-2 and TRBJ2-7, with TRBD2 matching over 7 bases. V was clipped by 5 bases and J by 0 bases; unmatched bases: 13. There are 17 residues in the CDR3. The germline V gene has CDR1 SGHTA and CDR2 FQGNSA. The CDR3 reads CASSRSLLAPSSYEQYF. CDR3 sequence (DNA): TGTGCCAGCAGCCGGAGTCTACTAGCGCCGAGCTCCTACGAGCAGTACTTC.